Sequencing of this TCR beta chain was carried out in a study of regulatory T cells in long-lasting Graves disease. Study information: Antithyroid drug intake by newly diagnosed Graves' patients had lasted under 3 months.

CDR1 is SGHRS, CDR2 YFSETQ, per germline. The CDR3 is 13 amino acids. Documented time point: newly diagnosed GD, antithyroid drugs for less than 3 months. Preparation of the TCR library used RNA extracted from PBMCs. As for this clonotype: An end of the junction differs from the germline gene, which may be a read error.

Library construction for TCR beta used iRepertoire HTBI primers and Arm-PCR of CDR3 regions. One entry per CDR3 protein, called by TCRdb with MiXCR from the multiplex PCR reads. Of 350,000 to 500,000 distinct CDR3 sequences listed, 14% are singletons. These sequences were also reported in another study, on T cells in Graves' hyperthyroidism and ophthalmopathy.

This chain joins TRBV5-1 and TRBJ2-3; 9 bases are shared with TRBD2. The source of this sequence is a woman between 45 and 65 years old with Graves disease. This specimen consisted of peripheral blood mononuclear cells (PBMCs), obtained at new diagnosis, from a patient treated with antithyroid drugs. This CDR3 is CASSRREGDAQYF. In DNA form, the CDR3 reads TGCGCCAGCAGTCGGCGGGAGGGAGATGCGCAGTATTTT.